This TCR beta chain comes out of a study of blood T cell repertoires in COVID-19 (dated by TCRdb to between 2020 and 2021). Some background on the complete study: The collaborator samples originated in the United States, Italy and Spain and spanned the acute and convalescent phases of COVID-19. The repertoires were released in a freely available public database intended as a resource for research on the immune response to SARS-CoV-2. Deeply sampled blood TCRbeta repertoires from subjects exposed to, actively infected with, or recovered from COVID-19 were included in the dataset. A de-identified subject ID, COVID-19 status, age in years and sex were almost always included in the sample metadata. Where available, HLA class I and class II types were taken from metadata supplied by the sample provider and were not determined by assay-based typing. Samples were obtained from the ongoing ImmuneRACE study (first 160 participants) and from over 1,000 subjects provided by 6 global collaborators. The prospective study material was composed of cDNA or gDNA derived from T cells, B-cell-depleted T cells, or PBMCs. The investigation overall reported the following: The amount of clinical and demographic metadata varied by source and participant and was provided uncurated.

This clone turned up a few times. Its recognized antigen is unknown. No much larger clone exists at a distance of one base, and base qualities are not known. Other DNA sequences from this sample encode an identical CDR3 as well. At one collaborating source in Seattle, patients were enrolled during active infection and were followed longitudinally through the course of disease. Collaborating institutions collected whole blood in K2EDTA tubes following their own protocols. Collaborator samples were shipped for TCRbeta analysis as frozen whole blood, isolated PBMCs, or DNA extracted from either sample type. V is trimmed back by 4 bases and J by 6 bases, and the junction contains 5 bases that no gene match accounts for. Based on the germline V gene, the CDR1 and CDR2 sequences are SGHTA and FQGNSA. The CDR3 starts with the cysteine, ends with the phenylalanine, and has 16 residues. Only the CDR3 DNA is retained, 48 bases long and in frame from the first base.

TCRbeta CDR3 regions were amplified from genomic DNA by means of the immunoSEQ Assay, a bias-controlled multiplex PCR. The study's processing was this. The number of nucleated cells in each sample was estimated by amplification of reference gene primers within the assay. Sequence reads were collapsed and filtered to measure the absolute abundance of every unique TCRbeta CDR3 rearrangement. For each sample, productive Simpson clonality was calculated as the square root of Simpson's diversity index across productive rearrangements. This immuneACCESS table, as held by TCRdb, lists in-frame sequences with V and J called but not all clones. Of the missing ones, under half trace to an unresolved V gene in checked studies; the others have no known cause. Clone size and V and J calls were adopted from that table, with D and trimming inferred from the DNA. This sample lists 200,000 to 250,000 clones; around four fifths were detected once. Of the sample, about 5% falls within the top ten clones.

Sequenced input: peripheral blood. The rearrangement combines TRBV7-2 with TRBJ2-2, and 13 junction bases match TRBD2. The receptor's source is a woman in her 70s with COVID-19, enrolled during active disease. The CDR3 in this case is CASSSGTSGTAGELFF. The nucleotides are TGTGCCAGCAGCTCCGGGACTAGCGGGACCGCCGGGGAGCTGTTTTTT.